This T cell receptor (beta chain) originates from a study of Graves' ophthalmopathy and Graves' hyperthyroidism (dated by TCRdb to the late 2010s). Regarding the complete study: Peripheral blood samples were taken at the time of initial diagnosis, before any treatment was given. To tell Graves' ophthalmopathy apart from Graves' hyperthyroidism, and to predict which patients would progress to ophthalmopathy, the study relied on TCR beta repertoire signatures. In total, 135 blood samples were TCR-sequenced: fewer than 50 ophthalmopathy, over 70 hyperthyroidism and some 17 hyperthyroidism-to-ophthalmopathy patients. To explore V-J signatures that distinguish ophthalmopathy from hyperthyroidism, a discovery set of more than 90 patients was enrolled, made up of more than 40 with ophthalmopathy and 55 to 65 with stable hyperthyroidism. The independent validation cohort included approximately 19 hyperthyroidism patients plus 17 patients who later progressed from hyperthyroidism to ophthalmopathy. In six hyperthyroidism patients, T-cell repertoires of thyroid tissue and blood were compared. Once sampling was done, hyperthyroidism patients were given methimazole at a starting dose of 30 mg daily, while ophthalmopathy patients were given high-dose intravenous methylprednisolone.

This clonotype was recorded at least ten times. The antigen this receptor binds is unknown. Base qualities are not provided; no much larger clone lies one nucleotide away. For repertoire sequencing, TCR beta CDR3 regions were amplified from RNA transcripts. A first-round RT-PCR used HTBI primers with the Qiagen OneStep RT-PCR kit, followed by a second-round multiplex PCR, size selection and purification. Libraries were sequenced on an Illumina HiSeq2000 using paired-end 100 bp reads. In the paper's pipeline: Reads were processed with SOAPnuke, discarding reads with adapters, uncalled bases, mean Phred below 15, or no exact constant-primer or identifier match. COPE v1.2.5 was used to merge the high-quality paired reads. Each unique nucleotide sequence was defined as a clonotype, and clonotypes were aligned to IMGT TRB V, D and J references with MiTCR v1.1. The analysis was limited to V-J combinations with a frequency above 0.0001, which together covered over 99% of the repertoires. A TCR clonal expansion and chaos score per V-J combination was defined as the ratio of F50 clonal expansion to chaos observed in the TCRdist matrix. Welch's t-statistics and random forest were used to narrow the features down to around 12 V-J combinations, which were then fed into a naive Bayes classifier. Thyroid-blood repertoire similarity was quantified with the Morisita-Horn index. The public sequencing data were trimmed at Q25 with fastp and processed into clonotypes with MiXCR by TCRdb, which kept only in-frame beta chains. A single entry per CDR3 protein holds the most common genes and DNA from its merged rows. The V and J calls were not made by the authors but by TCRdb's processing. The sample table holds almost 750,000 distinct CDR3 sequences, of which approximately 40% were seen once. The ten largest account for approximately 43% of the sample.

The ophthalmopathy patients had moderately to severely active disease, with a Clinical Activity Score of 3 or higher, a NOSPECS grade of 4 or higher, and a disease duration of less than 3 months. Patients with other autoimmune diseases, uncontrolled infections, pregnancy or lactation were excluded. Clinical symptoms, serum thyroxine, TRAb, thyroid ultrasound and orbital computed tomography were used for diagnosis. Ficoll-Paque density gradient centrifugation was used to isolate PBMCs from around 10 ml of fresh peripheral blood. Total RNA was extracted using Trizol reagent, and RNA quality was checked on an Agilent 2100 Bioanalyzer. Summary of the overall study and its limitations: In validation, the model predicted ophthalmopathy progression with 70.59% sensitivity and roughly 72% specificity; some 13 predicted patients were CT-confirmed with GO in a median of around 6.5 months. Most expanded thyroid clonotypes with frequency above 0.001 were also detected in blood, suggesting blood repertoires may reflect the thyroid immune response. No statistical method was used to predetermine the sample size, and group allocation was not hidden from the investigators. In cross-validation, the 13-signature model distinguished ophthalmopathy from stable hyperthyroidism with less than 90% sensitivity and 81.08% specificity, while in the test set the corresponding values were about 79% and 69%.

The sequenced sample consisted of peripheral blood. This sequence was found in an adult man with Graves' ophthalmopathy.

The nucleotide sequence reads TGTGCCAGCAGCGCGACAGTTTACGAGCAGTACTTC. The resulting protein is CASSATVYEQYF. This sequence uses TRBV5-8 and TRBJ2-7, and the D gene may be TRBD1, 5 bases matching. Counted from cysteine to phenylalanine, this CDR3 has 12 amino acids. Solely the CDR3 DNA is kept, with 36 bases framed from the first base. CDR1 and CDR2, per the germline V gene, are SGHTS and YDEGEE. Between the V and J ends, shortened by 4 bases and 4 bases respectively, the junction contains 9 bases. The entire variable domain, with the stretches around the CDR3 drawn from the reference TRBV5-8 and TRBJ2-7 proteins, is EAGVTQSPTHLIKTRGQQATLRCSPISGHTSVYWYQQALGLGLQFLLWYDEGEERNRGNFPPRFSGRQFPNYSSELNVNALELEDSALYLCASSATVYEQYFGPGTRLTVT.